Listed below are T cell receptor beta chains from one sample, sequenced in a study of human T cells and chemical hapten exposure. TCRdb analysed the RACE reads with MiXCR anew, one entry per CDR3 protein. The sample yields 330,000 or so distinct CDR3 sequences, about 6.3% seen once. Specimen: whole blood, collected in connection with sensitization to the hapten diphenylcyclopropenone (DPC). The receptors here all came from a woman under 30 with alopecia areata. Some clones in this sample may be carry-over from other donors' samples. Both conserved end residues are part of each CDR3. D genes are given only for firm matches. Where a row states a size, it is once, few, many or the class of an expanded clone; other rows omit it.

j_gene: TRBJ1-2
abundance: few
d_gene: TRBD1
v_gene: TRBV28
CDR3aa: CASTPLRTGQTYGYTF
CDR3nt: TGTGCCAGCACCCCTTTAAGGACAGGGCAGACCTATGGCTACACCTTC

j_gene: TRBJ2-4
abundance: -
d_gene: TRBD2
v_gene: TRBV6-1
CDR3aa: CASSPGTSGAGNIQYF
CDR3nt: TGTGCCAGCAGTCCGGGGACTAGCGGGGCAGGAAACATTCAGTACTTC

j_gene: TRBJ1-6
abundance: many
d_gene: -
v_gene: TRBV4-3
CDR3aa: CASSLDRGSGGSPLHF
CDR3nt: TGCGCCAGCAGCCTTGACCGGGGGTCCGGGGGTTCACCCCTCCACTTT

j_gene: TRBJ2-3
abundance: many
d_gene: -
v_gene: TRBV4-3
CDR3aa: CASARKRGGAGVDTQYF
CDR3nt: TGCGCCAGCGCCCGCAAGAGGGGGGGGGCCGGGGTAGATACGCAGTATTTT

j_gene: TRBJ1-4
abundance: -
d_gene: -
v_gene: TRBV7-3
CDR3aa: CASSSKDGTNEKLFF
CDR3nt: TGTGCCAGCAGCTCCAAAGATGGAACTAATGAAAAACTGTTTTTT

j_gene: TRBJ1-2
abundance: -
d_gene: -
v_gene: TRBV12-3/TRBV12-4
CDR3aa: CASSLSAVNYGYTF
CDR3nt: TGTGCCAGCAGTTTATCGGCGGTGAACTATGGCTACACCTTC

j_gene: TRBJ2-2
abundance: few
d_gene: -
v_gene: TRBV6-6
CDR3aa: CASTKSGTGELFF
CDR3nt: TGTGCCAGCACCAAAAGCGGGACCGGGGAGCTGTTTTTT

j_gene: TRBJ1-5
abundance: few
d_gene: -
v_gene: TRBV18
CDR3aa: CASSPGLDQPQHF
CDR3nt: TGTGCCAGCTCACCGGGACTAGATCAGCCCCAGCATTTT

j_gene: TRBJ1-6
abundance: -
d_gene: TRBD1
v_gene: TRBV2
CDR3aa: CACPRGRQGNSPLHF
CDR3nt: TGTGCCTGCCCGCGGGGCCGACAGGGAAATTCACCCCTCCACTTT

j_gene: TRBJ1-4
abundance: few
d_gene: TRBD1
v_gene: TRBV5-4
CDR3aa: CASSVWTGGGEKLFF
CDR3nt: TGTGCCAGCAGCGTATGGACAGGGGGCGGTGAAAAACTGTTTTTT

j_gene: TRBJ1-1
abundance: many
d_gene: TRBD1
v_gene: TRBV27
CDR3aa: CASSFGTGGNTEAFF
CDR3nt: TGTGCCAGCAGTTTTGGGACAGGGGGCAACACTGAAGCTTTCTTT

j_gene: TRBJ2-5
abundance: -
d_gene: -
v_gene: TRBV9
CDR3aa: CASRARAGLLGETQYF
CDR3nt: TGTGCCAGCAGAGCCCGAGCGGGCTTATTGGGAGAGACCCAGTACTTC

j_gene: TRBJ2-6
abundance: -
d_gene: TRBD1
v_gene: TRBV5-6
CDR3aa: CASSFETGMMPGANVLTF
CDR3nt: TGTGCCAGCAGTTTTGAGACAGGGATGATGCCTGGGGCCAACGTCCTGACTTTC

j_gene: TRBJ1-1
abundance: few
d_gene: -
v_gene: TRBV12-5
CDR3aa: CASGLGGLRGEAFF
CDR3nt: TGTGCTAGTGGTTTGGGGGGCCTACGTGGTGAAGCTTTCTTT

j_gene: TRBJ1-5
abundance: many
d_gene: -
v_gene: TRBV6-1
CDR3aa: CASSVIGNQPQHF
CDR3nt: TGTGCCAGCAGTGTTATTGGCAATCAGCCCCAGCATTTT

j_gene: TRBJ1-2
abundance: many
d_gene: TRBD1
v_gene: TRBV5-1
CDR3aa: CASRTGGNYGYTF
CDR3nt: TGCGCCAGCAGGACAGGGGGCAACTATGGCTACACCTTC

j_gene: TRBJ1-2
abundance: many
d_gene: -
v_gene: TRBV18
CDR3aa: CASSLDAVRGYGYTF
CDR3nt: TGTGCCAGCTCACTTGACGCGGTTAGAGGCTATGGCTACACCTTC

j_gene: TRBJ2-1
abundance: few
d_gene: -
v_gene: TRBV24-1
CDR3aa: CATSDFNEQFF
CDR3nt: TGTGCCACCAGTGATTTTAATGAGCAGTTCTTC

j_gene: TRBJ1-1
abundance: many
d_gene: -
v_gene: TRBV12-3/TRBV12-4
CDR3aa: CASSGTGILNTEAFF
CDR3nt: TGTGCCAGCAGTGGGACCGGGATACTGAACACTGAAGCTTTCTTT

j_gene: TRBJ1-2
abundance: few
d_gene: -
v_gene: TRBV7-2
CDR3aa: CASSLGTVNYGYTF
CDR3nt: TGTGCCAGCAGCTTAGGGACAGTGAACTATGGCTACACCTTC

j_gene: TRBJ1-2
abundance: few
d_gene: -
v_gene: TRBV6-2/TRBV6-3
CDR3aa: CASSYSQPFAYYGYTF
CDR3nt: TGTGCCAGCAGTTACTCCCAGCCGTTCGCCTACTATGGCTACACCTTC

j_gene: TRBJ1-1
abundance: few
d_gene: -
v_gene: TRBV6-1
CDR3aa: CASSDPVMNTEAFF
CDR3nt: TGTGCCAGCAGTGATCCGGTAATGAACACTGAAGCTTTCTTT

j_gene: TRBJ1-2
abundance: -
d_gene: TRBD1
v_gene: TRBV4-1
CDR3aa: CASSQALLHRGGGYTF
CDR3nt: TGCGCCAGCAGCCAAGCTCTCCTTCACAGGGGGGGAGGCTACACCTTC

j_gene: TRBJ1-4
abundance: few
d_gene: TRBD1
v_gene: TRBV7-9
CDR3aa: CASSSTTGASEKLFF
CDR3nt: TGTGCCAGCAGCTCCACGACAGGGGCGAGTGAAAAACTGTTTTTT

j_gene: TRBJ1-5
abundance: many
d_gene: TRBD1
v_gene: TRBV12-3/TRBV12-4
CDR3aa: CASSLSGQGEQPQHF
CDR3nt: TGTGCCAGCAGTTTATCCGGACAGGGAGAACAGCCCCAGCATTTT

j_gene: TRBJ2-7
abundance: -
d_gene: TRBD1
v_gene: TRBV11-1
CDR3aa: CASSLGPGQGAGEQYF
CDR3nt: TGTGCCAGCAGCTTAGGACCGGGACAGGGGGCAGGCGAGCAGTACTTC

j_gene: TRBJ1-5
abundance: many
d_gene: -
v_gene: TRBV18
CDR3aa: CARRIDQPQHF
CDR3nt: TGTGCCAGGAGGATCGATCAGCCCCAGCATTTT

j_gene: TRBJ2-2
abundance: many
d_gene: TRBD1
v_gene: TRBV6-2/TRBV6-3
CDR3aa: CASSSTGMAGELFF
CDR3nt: TGTGCCAGCAGTTCGACAGGGATGGCCGGGGAGCTGTTTTTT

j_gene: TRBJ2-7
abundance: few
d_gene: -
v_gene: TRBV18
CDR3aa: CASSPTRGEPYERYF
CDR3nt: TGTGCCAGCTCACCAACCAGGGGGGAACCCTACGAGCGGTACTTC

j_gene: TRBJ2-7
abundance: few
d_gene: TRBD2
v_gene: TRBV6-5
CDR3aa: CASSYSGGGTFEQYF
CDR3nt: TGTGCCAGCAGTTACTCGGGGGGGGGAACCTTCGAGCAGTACTTC

j_gene: TRBJ1-1
abundance: few
d_gene: -
v_gene: TRBV18
CDR3aa: CASSPPPSTEAFF
CDR3nt: TGTGCCAGCTCACCACCGCCGTCCACTGAAGCTTTCTTT

j_gene: TRBJ2-6
abundance: few
d_gene: TRBD1
v_gene: TRBV20-1
CDR3aa: CSARDPNRGLGANVLTF
CDR3nt: TGCAGTGCTAGAGATCCAAACAGGGGGCTAGGGGCCAACGTCCTGACTTTC

j_gene: TRBJ1-2
abundance: many
d_gene: -
v_gene: TRBV7-2
CDR3aa: CASSHEGTTPYGYTF
CDR3nt: TGTGCCAGCAGCCATGAGGGGACAACCCCCTATGGCTACACCTTC

j_gene: TRBJ2-7
abundance: few
d_gene: TRBD1
v_gene: TRBV20-1
CDR3aa: CSAPGMGQGDEQYF
CDR3nt: TGCAGTGCGCCGGGGATGGGACAGGGGGACGAGCAGTACTTC

j_gene: TRBJ2-3
abundance: -
d_gene: TRBD1
v_gene: TRBV11-3
CDR3aa: CASSLNRGRADTQYF
CDR3nt: TGTGCCAGCAGCCTTAACAGGGGGCGCGCAGATACGCAGTATTTT

j_gene: TRBJ1-1
abundance: many
d_gene: -
v_gene: TRBV12-3/TRBV12-4
CDR3aa: CASSLRGSTEAFF
CDR3nt: TGTGCCAGCAGTTTGCGGGGGAGCACTGAAGCTTTCTTT

j_gene: TRBJ1-4
abundance: -
d_gene: -
v_gene: TRBV7-2
CDR3aa: CASSLDRGLASEKLFF
CDR3nt: TGTGCCAGCAGCTTAGATCGGGGCCTGGCGTCTGAAAAACTGTTTTTT

j_gene: TRBJ2-1
abundance: -
d_gene: TRBD2
v_gene: TRBV20-1
CDR3aa: CSWPGGGNEQFF
CDR3nt: TGCAGTTGGCCGGGCGGGGGAAATGAGCAGTTCTTC

j_gene: TRBJ1-1
abundance: few
d_gene: TRBD1
v_gene: TRBV5-1
CDR3aa: CASSRTTGGPEAFF
CDR3nt: TGCGCCAGCAGCCGGACGACAGGGGGCCCTGAAGCTTTCTTT

j_gene: TRBJ2-1
abundance: -
d_gene: -
v_gene: TRBV10-3
CDR3aa: CAISERQGTANEQFF
CDR3nt: TGTGCCATCAGTGAGCGGCAAGGGACGGCCAATGAGCAGTTCTTC

j_gene: TRBJ2-5
abundance: many
d_gene: TRBD2
v_gene: TRBV28
CDR3aa: CASSMSRAGDQETQYF
CDR3nt: TGTGCCAGCAGTATGTCTCGAGCGGGGGACCAAGAGACCCAGTACTTC

j_gene: TRBJ1-4
abundance: -
d_gene: -
v_gene: TRBV6-6
CDR3aa: CASSYSGGGEKLFF
CDR3nt: TGTGCCAGCAGTTACTCTGGGGGGGGTGAAAAACTGTTTTTT

j_gene: TRBJ2-5
abundance: -
d_gene: -
v_gene: TRBV5-1
CDR3aa: CASSFGHEETQYF
CDR3nt: TGCGCCAGCAGCTTTGGTCACGAAGAGACCCAGTACTTC

j_gene: TRBJ1-6
abundance: few
d_gene: -
v_gene: TRBV15
CDR3aa: CATSSKTHSSYNSPLHF
CDR3nt: TGTGCCACCAGCAGTAAGACCCATTCCTCCTATAATTCACCCCTCCACTTT

j_gene: TRBJ1-2
abundance: -
d_gene: TRBD1
v_gene: TRBV29-1
CDR3aa: CSVGGGQGEDYGYTF
CDR3nt: TGCAGCGTTGGAGGGGGACAGGGTGAAGACTATGGCTACACCTTC

j_gene: TRBJ1-2
abundance: many
d_gene: -
v_gene: TRBV14
CDR3aa: CASSQSMNSNYGYTF
CDR3nt: TGTGCCAGCAGCCAAAGTATGAACAGCAACTATGGCTACACCTTC

j_gene: TRBJ2-7
abundance: -
d_gene: -
v_gene: TRBV12-3/TRBV12-4
CDR3aa: CASSFGGARGEQYF
CDR3nt: TGTGCCAGCAGTTTCGGAGGGGCCCGCGGCGAACAGTACTTC

j_gene: TRBJ2-1
abundance: -
d_gene: TRBD2
v_gene: TRBV10-1
CDR3aa: CASNLGLAGRPGVPNEQFF
CDR3nt: TGCGCCAGCAACCTGGGACTAGCGGGCCGACCGGGGGTCCCCAATGAGCAGTTCTTC

j_gene: TRBJ2-2
abundance: -
d_gene: TRBD2
v_gene: TRBV6-5
CDR3aa: CASSRVPSGGASGELFF
CDR3nt: TGTGCCAGCAGCCGCGTACCTAGCGGGGGGGCCTCCGGGGAGCTGTTTTTT

j_gene: TRBJ2-4
abundance: -
d_gene: TRBD2
v_gene: TRBV5-6
CDR3aa: CASRDGRGVAKNIQYF
CDR3nt: TGTGCCAGCAGGGATGGCCGGGGGGTAGCCAAAAACATTCAGTACTTC

j_gene: TRBJ1-2
abundance: few
d_gene: -
v_gene: TRBV5-1
CDR3aa: CASSPGSVLSYGYTF
CDR3nt: TGCGCCAGCAGCCCGGGTTCAGTCCTGAGCTATGGCTACACCTTC

j_gene: TRBJ2-7
abundance: -
d_gene: TRBD2
v_gene: TRBV2
CDR3aa: CASSDAGGSYEQYF
CDR3nt: TGTGCCAGCAGTGATGCGGGGGGGTCCTACGAGCAGTACTTC

j_gene: TRBJ1-6
abundance: many
d_gene: -
v_gene: TRBV9
CDR3aa: CASSEGVDYNSPLHF
CDR3nt: TGTGCCAGCAGCGAGGGGGTAGACTATAATTCACCCCTCCACTTT

j_gene: TRBJ2-3
abundance: -
d_gene: -
v_gene: TRBV12-3/TRBV12-4
CDR3aa: CASSLEVARHTDTQYF
CDR3nt: TGTGCCAGCAGTTTAGAGGTAGCGCGACACACAGATACGCAGTATTTT

j_gene: TRBJ2-1
abundance: -
d_gene: TRBD2
v_gene: TRBV7-2
CDR3aa: CASSLRPPLRAGGSGEQFF
CDR3nt: TGTGCCAGCAGCTTAAGGCCCCCCCTTAGGGCGGGGGGAAGCGGTGAGCAGTTCTTC

j_gene: TRBJ2-1
abundance: -
d_gene: TRBD2
v_gene: TRBV27
CDR3aa: CASKFKSGGADEQFF
CDR3nt: TGTGCCAGCAAGTTCAAGAGCGGGGGGGCCGATGAGCAGTTCTTC